This paragraph covers one TCR beta chain sequence. The data originate from a study of CD8 T cells in Susac syndrome. The length of the CDR3 is 20 residues. Trimming stripped 3 bases from V and 0 bases from J, with 24 bases between. CDR1 is PRHDT and CDR2 is FYEKMQ in the germline V gene (reference sequence). With random hexamers, reverse transcription was performed on roughly 0.45 to 1 ug of RNA. TCRdb analysed the immunoSEQ multiplex PCR reads with MiXCR anew, one entry per CDR3 protein. In the table there are 53,000 or so distinct CDR3 sequences, approximately 94% of which are singletons. The rearrangement joins TRBV13 to TRBJ1-5; D not certain. The TCR was taken from a human donor in good health. Sequencing input: CD8+ T cells from PBMCs. CDR3 region: CASSFGTDSPPSYSNQPQHF. CDR3 nucleotide sequence: TGTGCCAGCAGCTTTGGAACAGACTCGCCACCAAGCTATAGCAATCAGCCCCAGCATTTT. Full variable domain (missing parts from reference TRBV13 and TRBJ1-5): AAGVIQSPRHLIKEKRETATLKCYPIPRHDTVYWYQQGPGQDPQFLISFYEKMQSDKGSIPDRFSAQQFSDYHSELNMSSLELGDSALYFCASSFGTDSPPSYSNQPQHFGDGTRLSIL.